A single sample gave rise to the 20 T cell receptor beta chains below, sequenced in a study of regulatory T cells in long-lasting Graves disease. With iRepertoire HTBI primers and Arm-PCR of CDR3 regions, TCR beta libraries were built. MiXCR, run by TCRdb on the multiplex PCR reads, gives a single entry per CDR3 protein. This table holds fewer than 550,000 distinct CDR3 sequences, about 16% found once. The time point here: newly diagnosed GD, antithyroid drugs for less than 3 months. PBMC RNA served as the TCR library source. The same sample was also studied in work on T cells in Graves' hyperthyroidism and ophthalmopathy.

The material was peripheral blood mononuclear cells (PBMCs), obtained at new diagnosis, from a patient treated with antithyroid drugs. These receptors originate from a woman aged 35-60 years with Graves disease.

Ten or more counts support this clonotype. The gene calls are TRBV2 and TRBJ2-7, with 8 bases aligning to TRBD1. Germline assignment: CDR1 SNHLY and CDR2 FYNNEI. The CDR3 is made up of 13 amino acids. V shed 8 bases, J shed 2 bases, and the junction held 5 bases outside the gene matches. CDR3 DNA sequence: TGTGCCAGCCAAGGGACAGGAGCCTACGAGCAGTACTTC. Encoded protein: CASQGTGAYEQYF.

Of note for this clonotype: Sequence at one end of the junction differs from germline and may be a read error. The DNA for the CDR3 is TGTGCCAGCAGCCCGGGACAGCCCTACGTGCAGTACTTC. It encodes CASSPGQPYVQYF. The J gene is TRBJ2-7, the V gene TRBV3-1, with 7 bases identical to TRBD1. CDR3 length: 13 amino acids. CDR1 and CDR2 from the germline V gene are LGHDT and YNNKEL (reference sequence).

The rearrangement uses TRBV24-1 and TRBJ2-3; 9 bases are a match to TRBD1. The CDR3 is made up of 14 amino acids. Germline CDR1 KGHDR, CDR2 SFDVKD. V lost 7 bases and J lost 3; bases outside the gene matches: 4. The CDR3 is CATRGQGLTDTQYF. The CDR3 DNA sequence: TGTGCCACCAGGGGACAGGGATTGACAGATACGCAGTATTTT.

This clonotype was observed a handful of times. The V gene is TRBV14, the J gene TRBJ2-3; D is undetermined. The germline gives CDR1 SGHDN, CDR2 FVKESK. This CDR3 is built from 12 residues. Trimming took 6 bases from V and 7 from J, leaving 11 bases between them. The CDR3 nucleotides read TGTGCCAGCAGTGATAACGAGAATACGCAGTATTTT. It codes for CASSDNENTQYF.

CDR3 sequence (DNA): TGTGCCAGCAGCTTATTAGACAGATACGAGCAGTACTTC. Protein: CASSLLDRYEQYF. The chain carries TRBV7-9 and TRBJ2-7; D possibly corresponds to TRBD1 (5 bases). Trimming took 2 bases from V and 4 from J, leaving 9 bases between them. The CDR3 loop spans 13 amino acids. Germline V lookup: CDR1 SEHNR, CDR2 FQNEAQ (reference sequence).

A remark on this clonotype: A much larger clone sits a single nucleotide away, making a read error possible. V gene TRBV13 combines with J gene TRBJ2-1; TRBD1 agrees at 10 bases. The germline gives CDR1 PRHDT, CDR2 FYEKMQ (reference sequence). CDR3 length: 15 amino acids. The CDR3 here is CARSFRTGGNNEQFF. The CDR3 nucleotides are TGTGCCCGCAGCTTCAGGACAGGGGGTAACAATGAGCAGTTCTTC. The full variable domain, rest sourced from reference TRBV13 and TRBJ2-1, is AAGVIQSPRHLIKEKRETATLKCYPIPRHDTVYWYQQGPGQDPQFLISFYEKMQSDKGSIPDRFSAQQFSDYHSELNMSSLELGDSALYFCARSFRTGGNNEQFFGPGTRLTVL.

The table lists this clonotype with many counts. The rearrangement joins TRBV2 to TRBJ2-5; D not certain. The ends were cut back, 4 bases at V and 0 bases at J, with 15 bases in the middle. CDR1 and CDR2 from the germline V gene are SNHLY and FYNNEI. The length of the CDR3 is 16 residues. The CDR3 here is CASSVERLSHQETQYF. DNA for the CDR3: TGTGCCAGCAGTGTGGAGAGATTGAGCCACCAAGAGACCCAGTACTTC. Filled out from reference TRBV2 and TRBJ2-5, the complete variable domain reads EPEVTQTPSHQVTQMGQEVILRCVPISNHLYFYWYRQILGQKVEFLVSFYNNEISEKSEIFDDQFSVERPDGSNFTLKIRSTKLEDSAMYFCASSVERLSHQETQYFGPGTRLLVL.

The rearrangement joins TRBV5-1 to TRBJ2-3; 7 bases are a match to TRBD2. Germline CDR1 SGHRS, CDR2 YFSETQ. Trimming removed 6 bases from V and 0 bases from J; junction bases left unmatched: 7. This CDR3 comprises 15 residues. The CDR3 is CASTVGGISTDTQYF. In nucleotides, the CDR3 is TGCGCCAGCACAGTCGGGGGGATTAGCACAGATACGCAGTATTTT.

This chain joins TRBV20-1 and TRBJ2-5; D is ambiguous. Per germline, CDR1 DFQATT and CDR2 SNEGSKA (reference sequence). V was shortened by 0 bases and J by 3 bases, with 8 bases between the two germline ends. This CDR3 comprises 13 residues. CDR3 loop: CSARESGKETQYF. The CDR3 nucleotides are TGCAGTGCTAGAGAGTCGGGTAAAGAGACCCAGTACTTC.

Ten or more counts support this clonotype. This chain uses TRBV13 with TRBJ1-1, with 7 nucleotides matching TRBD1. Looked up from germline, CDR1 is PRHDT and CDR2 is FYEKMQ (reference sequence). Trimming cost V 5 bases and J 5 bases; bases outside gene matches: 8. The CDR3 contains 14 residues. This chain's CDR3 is CASSPDRAKTEAFF. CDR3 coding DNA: TGTGCCAGCAGCCCAGACAGGGCAAAAACTGAAGCTTTCTTT.

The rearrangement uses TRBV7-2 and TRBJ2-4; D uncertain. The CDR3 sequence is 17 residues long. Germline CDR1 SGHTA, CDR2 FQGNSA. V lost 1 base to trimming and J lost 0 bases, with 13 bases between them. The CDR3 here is CASSLVRQSLAKNIQYF. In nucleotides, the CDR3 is TGTGCCAGCAGCTTAGTGAGGCAGTCCCTAGCCAAAAACATTCAGTACTTC.

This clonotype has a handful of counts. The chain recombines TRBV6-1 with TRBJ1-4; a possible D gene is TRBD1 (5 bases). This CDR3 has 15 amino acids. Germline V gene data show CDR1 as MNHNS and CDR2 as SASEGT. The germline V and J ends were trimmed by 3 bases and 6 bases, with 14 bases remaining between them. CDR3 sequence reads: CASSDLRTNYEKLFF. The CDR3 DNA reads TGTGCCAGCAGTGATCTCAGGACAAACTATGAAAAACTGTTTTTT.

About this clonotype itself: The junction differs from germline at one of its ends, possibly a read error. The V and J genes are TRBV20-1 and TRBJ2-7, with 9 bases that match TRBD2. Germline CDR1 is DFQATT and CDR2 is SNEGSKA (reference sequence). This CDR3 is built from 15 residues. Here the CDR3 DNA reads TGCAGTGCTACAGGCGGGGGGGCCACGTCCTACAAGCAGTACTTC. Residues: CSATGGGATSYKQYF.

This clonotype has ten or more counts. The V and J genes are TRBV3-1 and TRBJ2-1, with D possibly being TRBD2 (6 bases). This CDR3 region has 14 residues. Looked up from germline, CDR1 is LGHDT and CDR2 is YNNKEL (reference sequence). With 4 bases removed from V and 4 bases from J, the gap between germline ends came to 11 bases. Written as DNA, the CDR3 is TGTGCCAGCAGCCGGGGTGCGGGGTACAATGAGCAGTTCTTC. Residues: CASSRGAGYNEQFF.

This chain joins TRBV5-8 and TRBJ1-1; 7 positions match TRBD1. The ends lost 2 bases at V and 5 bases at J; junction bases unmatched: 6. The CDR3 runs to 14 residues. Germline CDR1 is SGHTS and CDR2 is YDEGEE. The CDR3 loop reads CASSLDRVGTEAFF. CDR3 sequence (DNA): TGTGCCAGCAGCTTAGACAGGGTAGGGACTGAAGCTTTCTTT.

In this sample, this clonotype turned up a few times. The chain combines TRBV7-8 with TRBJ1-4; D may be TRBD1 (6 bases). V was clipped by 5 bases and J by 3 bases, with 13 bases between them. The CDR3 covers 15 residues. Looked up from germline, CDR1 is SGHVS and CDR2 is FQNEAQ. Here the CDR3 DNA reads TGTGCCAGCAGCCCCAAGGGGGTCTCTAATGAAAAACTGTTTTTT. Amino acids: CASSPKGVSNEKLFF.

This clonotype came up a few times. CDR3 DNA sequence: TGTGCCAGCAGTTACACGGACATAAATTCACCCCTCCACTTT. Translated: CASSYTDINSPLHF. The chain is built from TRBV3-1 and TRBJ1-6; tentative D call: TRBD1 (5 bases). Trimming pared 6 bases from V and 7 bases from J, leaving 13 bases between. Germline V lookup: CDR1 LGHDT, CDR2 YNNKEL (reference sequence). The CDR3 contains 14 residues.

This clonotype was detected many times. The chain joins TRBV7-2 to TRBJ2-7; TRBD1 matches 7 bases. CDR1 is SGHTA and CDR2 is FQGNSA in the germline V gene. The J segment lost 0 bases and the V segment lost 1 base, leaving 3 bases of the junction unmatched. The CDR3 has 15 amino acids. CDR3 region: CASSLGGGHSYEQYF. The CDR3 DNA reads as TGTGCCAGCAGCTTAGGAGGGGGCCACTCCTACGAGCAGTACTTC.

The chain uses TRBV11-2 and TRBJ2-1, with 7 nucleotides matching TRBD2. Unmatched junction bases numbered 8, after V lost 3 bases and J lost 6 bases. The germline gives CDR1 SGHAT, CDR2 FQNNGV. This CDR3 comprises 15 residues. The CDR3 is CASSFASGEGNEQFF. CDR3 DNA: TGTGCCAGCAGCTTTGCCAGCGGGGAGGGCAATGAGCAGTTCTTC.

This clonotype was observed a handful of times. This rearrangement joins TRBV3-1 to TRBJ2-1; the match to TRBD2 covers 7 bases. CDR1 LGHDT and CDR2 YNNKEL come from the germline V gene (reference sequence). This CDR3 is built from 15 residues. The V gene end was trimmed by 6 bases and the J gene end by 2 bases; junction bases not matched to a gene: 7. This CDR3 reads CASRNSGRTYNEQFF. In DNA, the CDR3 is TGTGCCAGCAGAAATAGCGGGCGGACCTACAATGAGCAGTTCTTC.